The 12 T cell receptor beta chains below all came from one sample that was sequenced in a study of identical twins. Each CDR3 protein is one row after TCRdb ran MiXCR on the 5' RACE reads. This table holds 250,000 or so distinct CDR3 sequences, approximately 8.3% found once. These data also formed part of another study, on yellow fever vaccine responses in identical twins.

Sequenced: CD8+ T cells sorted from blood. The receptors originated from a woman in her late teens or twenties in good health.

The chain has TRBV19 and TRBJ2-1, with 8 bases that match TRBD1. CDR3 length equals 15 residues. The trim removed 4 bases at V and 7 bases at J, leaving 9 bases unmatched. Looked up from germline, CDR1 is LNHDA and CDR2 is SQIVND (reference sequence). Here the CDR3 reads CASSNPAGGSNEQFF. Here the CDR3 DNA reads TGTGCCAGTAGTAACCCGGCAGGGGGCTCGAATGAGCAGTTCTTC.

This clonotype was detected many times. The V gene is TRBV10-2, the J gene TRBJ1-5; possibly TRBD1 for D (6 bases). CDR1 is WSHSY, CDR2 SAAADI, per germline. V was trimmed by 3 bases and J by 4 bases, leaving 19 bases between them. The CDR3 spans 17 residues. The DNA for the CDR3 is TGCGCCAGCAGTGATAACCGAATGGACAGTAGGAATCAGCCCCAGCATTTT. Translation gives CASSDNRMDSRNQPQHF.

At least ten counts were recorded for this clonotype. The CDR3 nucleotides read TGCAGCGTCCTGGGACCGCCGATGGAGACCCAGTACTTC. This gives the protein CSVLGPPMETQYF. The chain carries TRBV29-1 and TRBJ2-5; D could derive from TRBD1 or TRBD2 (5 bases each). The V and J ends lost 6 bases and 5 bases respectively, with 16 bases between them. Germline CDR1 and CDR2: SQVTM and ANQGSEA. The CDR3 contains 13 residues.

This clonotype was counted at least ten times. The genes are TRBV2 and TRBJ2-7, with a tentative D call TRBD1 (6 bases). V lost 0 bases and J lost 2, with 11 bases in between. CDR1 is SNHLY, CDR2 FYNNEI, per germline. The CDR3 loop spans 15 amino acids. The CDR3 DNA follows: TGTGCCAGCAGTGAAGCGGACAGTGGACCCTACGAGCAGTACTTC. Residues: CASSEADSGPYEQYF.

The V and J genes are TRBV6-5 and TRBJ2-7; no reliable D call. The germline gives CDR1 MNHEY, CDR2 SVGAGI. Trimming cost V 2 bases and J 3 bases, with 14 bases left between them. The CDR3 consists of 15 residues. In DNA, the CDR3 is TGTGCCAGCAGTTACGAGCCAGGAGTAAGCTACGAGCAGTACTTC. This translates into CASSYEPGVSYEQYF.

The V and J genes are TRBV20-1 and TRBJ2-7; TRBD1 aligns across 7 bases. Trimming took 1 base from V and 3 from J; bases not matched to a gene: 3. The length of the CDR3 is 13 residues. Germline CDR1 reads DFQATT; CDR2 reads SNEGSKA (reference sequence). The CDR3 DNA is TGCAGTGCTAGAGGGGACAGCCACTACGAGCAGTACTTC. Its protein product is CSARGDSHYEQYF.

This clonotype occurred many times. A junction boundary mismatches the germline segment, possibly from a read error. The V gene is TRBV28, the J gene TRBJ2-7; no clear D gene. Germline loops: CDR1 MDHEN, CDR2 SYDVKM. The CDR3 consists of 14 residues. CDR3 DNA sequence: TGCGCCAGCAGCTTGGGCAGGAGCAGCTACGAGCAGTACTTC. This codes for CASSLGRSSYEQYF.

This clonotype was observed a handful of times. The chain combines TRBV5-1 with TRBJ2-3, with TRBD1 identical over 8 bases. With 4 bases clipped from V and 3 bases from J, the junction kept 7 bases outside the gene matches. There are 15 residues in the CDR3. Germline V gene data show CDR1 as SGHRS and CDR2 as YFSETQ. The CDR3 bases are TGCGCCAGCAGCCTTCTACAGGGGGGAACAGATACGCAGTATTTT. This codes for CASSLLQGGTDTQYF.

This clonotype showed up just a few times. An end of the junction does not agree with germline; a read error may underlie this. The CDR3 sequence: CASSLVASETQYF. In DNA form, the CDR3 reads TGTGCTAGCAGCTTAGTTGCGTCAGAGACCCAGTACTTC. The V and J genes are TRBV7-7 and TRBJ2-5; D is unclear. In germline, CDR1 is SSHAT, CDR2 FNYEAQ (reference sequence). The length of the CDR3 is 13 residues.

This clonotype was recorded at least ten times. This rearrangement joins TRBV15 to TRBJ2-1; TRBD2 matches 13 bases. CDR3 length: 15 residues. From germline, CDR1 is LNHNV and CDR2 YYDKDF (reference sequence). The junction had 8 bases not matched to a gene; V was cut back by 3 bases and J by 12 bases. The DNA of the CDR3 is TGTGCCACCAGCAGCCCACTAGCGGGAGGGGACTGGCAGTTCTTC. Translating gives CATSSPLAGGDWQFF.

This clonotype was picked up many times. CDR3 sequence: CASRGRTGTYNEQFF. The CDR3 DNA is TGTGCCAGCAGGGGTAGGACAGGCACCTACAATGAGCAGTTCTTC. The gene calls are TRBV25-1 and TRBJ2-1; 7 bases match TRBD1. The CDR3 totals 15 residues. CDR1 is MGHDK, CDR2 SYGVNS, per germline. The J segment lost 2 bases and the V segment lost 6 bases, leaving 7 bases of the junction unmatched. Variable domain in full (rest from reference TRBV25-1 and TRBJ2-1): EADIYQTPRYLVIGTGKKITLECSQTMGHDKMYWYQQDPGMELHLIHYSYGVNSTEKGDLSSESTVSRIRTEHFPLTLESARPSHTSQYLCASRGRTGTYNEQFFGPGTRLTVL.

Many counts were recorded for this clonotype. The chain joins TRBV24-1 to TRBJ2-5; 11 bases match TRBD2. Germline V gene lookup returns CDR1 KGHDR and CDR2 SFDVKD. The CDR3 consists of 17 residues. Trimming removed 4 bases from V and 4 bases from J; junction bases left unmatched: 10. The CDR3: CATSDRPGLAVRETQYF. CDR3 DNA sequence: TGTGCCACCAGTGACCGGCCGGGACTAGCGGTCCGAGAGACCCAGTACTTC.